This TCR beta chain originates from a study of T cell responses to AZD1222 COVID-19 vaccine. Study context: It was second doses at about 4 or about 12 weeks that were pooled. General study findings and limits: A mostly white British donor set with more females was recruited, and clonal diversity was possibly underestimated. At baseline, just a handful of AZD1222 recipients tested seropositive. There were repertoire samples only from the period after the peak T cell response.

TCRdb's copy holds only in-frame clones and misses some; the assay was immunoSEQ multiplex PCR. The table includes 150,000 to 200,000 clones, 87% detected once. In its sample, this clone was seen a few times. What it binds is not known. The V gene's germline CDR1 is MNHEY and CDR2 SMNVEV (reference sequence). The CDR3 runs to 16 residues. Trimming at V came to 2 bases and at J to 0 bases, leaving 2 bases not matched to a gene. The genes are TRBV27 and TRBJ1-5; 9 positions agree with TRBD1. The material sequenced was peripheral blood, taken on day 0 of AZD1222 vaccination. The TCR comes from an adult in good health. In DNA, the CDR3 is TGTGCCAGCAGTTTAACGACAGGGGGTAGCAATCAGCCCCAGCATTTT. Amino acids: CASSLTTGGSNQPQHF.